The sequence of this T cell receptor beta chain was determined in a study of T-cell reconstitution after alpha-beta-depleted transplantation in children. Study findings and constraints: Hyperexpanded clones declined; after one year, newly produced T cells mostly supplied diversity. Several hundred expanded graft clones reportedly supplied alpha-beta T cells about two months after transplant. From surviving recipient T cells and thymic progenitors came the high day-60 TCRbeta diversity observed in some patients.

This clonotype has just a few counts. What it recognizes is unknown. During its preparation, the TCRbeta library received unique molecular identifiers. One entry per CDR3 protein, called by TCRdb with MiXCR from the PCR reads. Of some 830,000 distinct CDR3 sequences detected, 16% appear once; the ten largest clones hold roughly 5%. The CDR3 runs 13 residues. The V gene lost 6 bases and the J gene lost 9 bases, with 15 bases spanning the gap. The chain carries TRBV12-3 or TRBV12-4 and TRBJ2-1, with D tentatively TRBD2 (5 bases). The sample in question was PBMCs, mostly from graft donor cells, obtained 360 days after TCRalphabeta/CD19-depleted stem cell transplant. The source is a male patient aged 5 to 17 who had a stem cell transplant for acute lymphoblastic leukemia, so the T cells may come from the graft donor. This CDR3 reads CASRTSKRGEQFF. The CDR3 DNA reads as TGTGCCAGCAGAACTAGTAAGCGTGGTGAGCAGTTCTTC.